Given below is one T cell receptor (beta chain) in context. This receptor's antigen is unknown. No clone much larger than this one lies a single base away; base qualities are absent. The junction shows trimming of 5 bases on V and 3 bases on J, and the gene matches do not reach 8 bases of it. The CDR3 runs 15 residues from the cysteine to the phenylalanine. This entry keeps only the CDR3 DNA: 45 bases, framed from base 1. CDR1 and CDR2 are read off the germline V gene as MNHNS and SASEGT. The data are from a study of T cells in Graves' hyperthyroidism and ophthalmopathy (dated by TCRdb to about 2019). Some background on the complete study: Peripheral blood samples were taken at the time of initial diagnosis, prior to any treatment. To identify TCR V-J signatures that set the groups apart, the researchers used a discovery cohort of about a hundred patients, made up of 40 to 45 with Graves' ophthalmopathy and 55 to 65 with stable Graves' hyperthyroidism. According to the paper, TCR Vbeta CDR3 sequencing was carried out on over 130 peripheral blood samples, which came from fewer than 50 ophthalmopathy, fewer than 80 hyperthyroidism and roughly 17 progressor patients. For training and testing, the 100 or so patients in the discovery cohort were randomly divided in a 7:3 ratio. Once sampling was done, hyperthyroidism patients were given methimazole at a starting dose of 30 mg daily, whereas ophthalmopathy patients were given high-dose intravenous methylprednisolone. Prospective prediction of ophthalmopathy was tested in an independent validation cohort of about 19 hyperthyroidism patients and roughly 16 patients who later progressed to ophthalmopathy. The study also compared thyroid tissue and blood T-cell repertoires from five or six Graves' hyperthyroidism patients. On the study overall, not on this receptor specifically: No statistical method was used to set the sample size in advance, and investigators knew the group allocation. In cross-validation, a model built on a 13 V-J signature told ophthalmopathy apart from stable hyperthyroidism with over 85% sensitivity and approximately 81% specificity, and in testing the same model reached 80%/75%. Most expanded thyroid clonotypes (frequency above 0.001) were also detected in blood, a finding suggesting that blood repertoires may reflect thyroid immune responses. In validation, progression to ophthalmopathy was predicted by the model with 70.59% sensitivity and approximately 78% specificity, a median of around 6.5 months before onset.

In the ophthalmopathy patients, disease was moderately to severely active, with a Clinical Activity Score of 3 or more, a NOSPECS grade of 4 or more, and a duration of less than 3 months. Exclusion was applied to patients with uncontrolled infections, other autoimmune diseases, pregnancy or lactation. Diagnoses were established on the basis of clinical symptoms, serum thyroxine and TRAb, thyroid ultrasound, and orbital computed tomography. PBMCs were separated from 8 to 10 ml of fresh peripheral blood using Ficoll-Paque density gradient centrifugation. Total RNA was extracted using Trizol reagent, and RNA quality was assessed on an Agilent 2100 Bioanalyzer. Amplification of TCR beta CDR3 regions was carried out from RNA transcripts. The TCR CDR3 was subjected to a first round of RT-PCR using the HTBI primer set and the Qiagen OneStep RT-PCR kit. Libraries were constructed in a second round of multiplex PCR, after which size selection and purification were carried out. Libraries were sequenced paired-end with 100 bp reads on an Illumina HiSeq2000. On the authors' methods: SOAPnuke was used to process the raw data, throwing out any read that contained adapters or uncalled bases, had a mean Phred below 15, or lacked an exact constant-primer or identifier match. COPE v1.2.5 was used to merge the high-quality paired reads, and each unique nucleotide sequence was defined as a clonotype. Clonotypes were aligned to IMGT TRBV, TRBD and TRBJ reference segments using MiTCR v1.1. The analysis included only V-J combinations with a frequency above 0.0001, which together covered 99% to 99.2% of the repertoires. The TCS score was defined as the ratio of F50 (clonal expansion) to E x V (chaos), calculated using BLOSUM62-based TCRdist between CDR3 peptides within each V-J. Welch's t-statistics and random forest reduced roughly 530 V-J features to fewer than 15, which were used in a naive Bayes classifier (R e1071). Using fastp at Q25 and MiXCR, TCRdb reprocessed the public reads and kept productive beta chains. Rows matching on CDR3 protein sequence are summarized as one entry with the most common DNA and genes. For this entry, the V and J calls and clone size follow TCRdb and not the study's own pipeline. The sample yields around 600,000 distinct CDR3 sequences; approximately 15% were counted once. The top ten hold roughly an eighth of the sample.

The sequence derives from a woman aged 45 to 65 with Graves' ophthalmopathy. Sequencing input: blood. Here the chain combines TRBV6-1 and TRBJ2-7; 9 central nucleotides agree with TRBD1. The DNA sequence is as follows: TGTGCCAGCAGTCCAATAGGGACAGGGCTCTACGAGCAGTACTTC. Its translation reads: CASSPIGTGLYEQYF.